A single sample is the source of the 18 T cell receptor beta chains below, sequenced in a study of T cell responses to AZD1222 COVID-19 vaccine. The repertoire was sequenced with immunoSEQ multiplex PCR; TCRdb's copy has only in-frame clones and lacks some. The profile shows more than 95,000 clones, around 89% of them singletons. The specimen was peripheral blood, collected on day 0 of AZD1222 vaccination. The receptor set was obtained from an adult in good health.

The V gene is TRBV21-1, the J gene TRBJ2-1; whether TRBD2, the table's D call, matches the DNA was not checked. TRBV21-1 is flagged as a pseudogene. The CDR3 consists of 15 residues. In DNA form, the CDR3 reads TGTGCCAGCAGCAAAGAGGACGGGATGGCGAATGAGCAGTTCTTC. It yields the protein CASSKEDGMANEQFF.

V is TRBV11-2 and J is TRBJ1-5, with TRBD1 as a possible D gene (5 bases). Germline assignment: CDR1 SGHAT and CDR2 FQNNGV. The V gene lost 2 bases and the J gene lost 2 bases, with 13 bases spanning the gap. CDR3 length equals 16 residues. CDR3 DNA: TGTGCCAGCAGCTTAAATTGGGGCCTTGGCAATCAGCCCCAGCATTTT. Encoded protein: CASSLNWGLGNQPQHF.

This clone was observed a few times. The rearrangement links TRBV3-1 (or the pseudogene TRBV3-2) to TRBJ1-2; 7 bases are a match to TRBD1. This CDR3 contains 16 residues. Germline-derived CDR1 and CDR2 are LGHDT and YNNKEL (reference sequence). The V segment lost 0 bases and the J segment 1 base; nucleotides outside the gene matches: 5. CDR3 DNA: TGTGCCAGCAGCCAAGAAAGGGGGCTGGGTAACTATGGCTACACCTTC. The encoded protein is CASSQERGLGNYGYTF.

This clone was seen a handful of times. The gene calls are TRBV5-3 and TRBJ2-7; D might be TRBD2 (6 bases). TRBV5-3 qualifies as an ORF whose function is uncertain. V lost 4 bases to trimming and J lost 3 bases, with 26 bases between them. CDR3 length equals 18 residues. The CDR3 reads CARSQPQDGRPFFYEQYF. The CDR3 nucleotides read TGTGCCAGAAGCCAACCCCAGGACGGGAGACCTTTTTTCTACGAGCAGTACTTC.

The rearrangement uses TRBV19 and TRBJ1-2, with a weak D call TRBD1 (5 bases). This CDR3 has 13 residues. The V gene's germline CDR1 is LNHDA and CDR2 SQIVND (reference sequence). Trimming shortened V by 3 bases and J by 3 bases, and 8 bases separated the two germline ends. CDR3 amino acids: CASSIDSYYGYTF. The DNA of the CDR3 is TGTGCCAGTAGTATCGACAGCTACTATGGCTACACCTTC.

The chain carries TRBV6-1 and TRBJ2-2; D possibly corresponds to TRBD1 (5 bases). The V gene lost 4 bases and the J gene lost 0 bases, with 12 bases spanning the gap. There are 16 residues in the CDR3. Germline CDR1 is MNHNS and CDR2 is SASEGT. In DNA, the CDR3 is TGTGCCAGCAGTGGCCCCCAGGGCGCGAACACCGGGGAGCTGTTTTTT. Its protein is CASSGPQGANTGELFF.

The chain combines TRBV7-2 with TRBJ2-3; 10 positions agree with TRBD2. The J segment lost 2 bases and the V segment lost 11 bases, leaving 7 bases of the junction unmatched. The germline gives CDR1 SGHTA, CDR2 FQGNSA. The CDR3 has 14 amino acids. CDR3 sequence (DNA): TGTGCCGGATCTAGCGGGGGAACCACAGATACGCAGTATTTT. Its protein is CAGSSGGTTDTQYF.

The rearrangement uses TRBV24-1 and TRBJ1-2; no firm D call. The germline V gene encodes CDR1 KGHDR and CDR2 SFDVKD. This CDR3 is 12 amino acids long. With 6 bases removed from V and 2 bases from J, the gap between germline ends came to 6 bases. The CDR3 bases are TGTGCCACCAGTCGCGAAAACTATGGCTACACCTTC. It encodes CATSRENYGYTF.

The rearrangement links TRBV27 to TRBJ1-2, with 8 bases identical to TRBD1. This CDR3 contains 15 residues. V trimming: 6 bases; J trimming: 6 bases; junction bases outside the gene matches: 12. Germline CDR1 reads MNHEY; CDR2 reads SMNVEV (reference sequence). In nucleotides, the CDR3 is TGTGCCAGCAGGGGACCGCGGACAGGGACCGATGGCTACACCTTC. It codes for CASRGPRTGTDGYTF.

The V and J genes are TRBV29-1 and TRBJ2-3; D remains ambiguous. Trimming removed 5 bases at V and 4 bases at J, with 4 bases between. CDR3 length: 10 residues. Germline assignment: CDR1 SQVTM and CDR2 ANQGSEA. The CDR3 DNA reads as TGCAGCGTTAACTCAGATACGCAGTATTTT. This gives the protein CSVNSDTQYF.

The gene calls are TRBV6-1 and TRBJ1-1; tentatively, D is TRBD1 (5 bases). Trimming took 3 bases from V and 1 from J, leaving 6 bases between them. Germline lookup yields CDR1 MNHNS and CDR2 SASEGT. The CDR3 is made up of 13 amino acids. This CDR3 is CASSEGENTEAFF. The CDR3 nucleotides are TGTGCCAGCAGTGAGGGGGAGAACACTGAAGCTTTCTTT.

CDR3 sequence: CASSIPPRETNSPLHF. CDR3 sequence (DNA): TGTGCCAGTAGTATCCCGCCGCGGGAGACTAATTCACCCCTCCACTTT. The chain has TRBV19 and TRBJ1-6; D gene unclear. There are 16 residues in the CDR3. Germline V lookup: CDR1 LNHDA, CDR2 SQIVND (reference sequence). V shed 3 bases and J shed 6 bases, with 15 bases lying between them.

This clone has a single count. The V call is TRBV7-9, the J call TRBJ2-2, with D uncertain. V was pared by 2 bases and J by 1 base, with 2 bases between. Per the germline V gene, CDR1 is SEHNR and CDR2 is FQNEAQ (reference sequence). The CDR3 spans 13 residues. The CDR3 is CASSLWNTGELFF. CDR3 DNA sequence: TGTGCCAGCAGCTTATGGAACACCGGGGAGCTGTTTTTT.

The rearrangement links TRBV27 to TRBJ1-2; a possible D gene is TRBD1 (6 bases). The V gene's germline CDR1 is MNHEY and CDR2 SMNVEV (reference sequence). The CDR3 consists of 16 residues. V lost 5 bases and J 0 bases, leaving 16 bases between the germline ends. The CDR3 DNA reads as TGTGCCAGCAGTCCTGACAGGCCCCCGACTAACTATGGCTACACCTTC. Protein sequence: CASSPDRPPTNYGYTF.

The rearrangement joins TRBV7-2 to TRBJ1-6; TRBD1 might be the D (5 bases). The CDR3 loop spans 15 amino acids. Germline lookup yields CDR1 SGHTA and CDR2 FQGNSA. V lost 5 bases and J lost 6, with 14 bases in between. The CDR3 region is CASSPRQLANSPLHF. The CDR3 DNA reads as TGTGCCAGCAGCCCAAGACAGCTCGCTAATTCACCCCTCCACTTT.

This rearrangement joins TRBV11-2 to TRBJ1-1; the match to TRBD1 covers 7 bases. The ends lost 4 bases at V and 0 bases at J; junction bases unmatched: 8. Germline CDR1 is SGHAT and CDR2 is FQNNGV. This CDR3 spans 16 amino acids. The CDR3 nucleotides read TGTGCCAGCAGCTCCCGCAGACAGGGTATGAACACTGAAGCTTTCTTT. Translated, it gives CASSSRRQGMNTEAFF.

In nucleotides, the CDR3 is TGTGCCAGCAGCCAAAGGGACAGGGGGCTTGGCTACACCTTC. Its translation is CASSQRDRGLGYTF. V usage is TRBV3-1 (or the pseudogene TRBV3-2) and J usage is TRBJ1-2, with 12 bases aligning to TRBD1. Germline V gene data show CDR1 as LGHDT and CDR2 as YNNKEL (reference sequence). The CDR3 has 14 amino acids. After removal of 2 bases from V and 7 bases from J, the junction contained 2 bases not matched to a gene.

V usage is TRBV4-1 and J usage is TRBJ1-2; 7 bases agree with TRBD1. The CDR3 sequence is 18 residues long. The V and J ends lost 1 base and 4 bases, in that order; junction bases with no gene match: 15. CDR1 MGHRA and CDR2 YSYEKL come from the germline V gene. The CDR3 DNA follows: TGCGCCAGCAGCCAAGTGGTGGCAGGGGGTGATGGTGGCTATGGCTACACCTTC. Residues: CASSQVVAGGDGGYGYTF.